This TCR beta chain originates from a study of cytomegalovirus exposure and HLA in healthy donors. The study, taken as a whole, reports: Confirmation in vitro established that three CMV-associated chains were specific for CMV antigens. Among TCR sequences, most were rare, though some public TCRs appeared in many donors.

Concerning this clone: Its antigen remains unknown.

The V gene's germline CDR1 is LNHDA and CDR2 SQIVND (reference sequence). The CDR3 spans 15 residues. V gave up 5 bases and J gave up 2 bases, with 13 bases separating them. Sequencing was performed with immunoSEQ multiplex PCR; in TCRdb, only in-frame clones are kept and a portion is missing. The sample yields approximately 170,000 clones, 84% seen once. The sample consisted of PBMCs. The chain is built from TRBV19 and TRBJ2-1; D may be TRBD2 (7 bases). This receptor was obtained from a man younger than 45 in good health and CMV-seropositive. The CDR3 DNA is TGTGCCAGTAGTGTCGGGGGGCTTACCTACAATGAGCAGTTCTTC. Protein: CASSVGGLTYNEQFF.